A single count supports the clone carrying this TCR beta chain. Antigen unknown. Germline V gene sequence: CDR1 MNHEY, CDR2 SMNVEV (reference sequence). V lost 0 bases and J 4 bases, leaving 5 bases between the germline ends. The CDR3 spans 13 residues. This sample is drawn from a study of cytomegalovirus exposure and HLA in healthy donors. The PCR used 60 Vbeta and 13 Jbeta primers. Produced via immunoSEQ multiplex PCR; TCRdb's table is partial and in-frame only. Of 70,000 or so clones detected, 75% to 90% appear once; the ten largest clones hold about 12%. Notes on the study in general: Later analysis showed TCR association rates varying by HLA locus, highest for DRB1 and lowest for HLA-C. A prior analysis recorded that most TCR beta V segments were productive about 90% or about 30% of the time.

The sequenced sample was PBMCs. This chain joins TRBV27 and TRBJ2-3; D is unresolved. The sequence was obtained from a woman aged 25 to 45 in good health and CMV-seropositive. The CDR3 loop is CASSLSSADTQYF. In nucleotides, the CDR3 is TGTGCCAGCAGTTTATCGAGCGCAGATACGCAGTATTTT.